A selection of T cell receptor beta chains follows, all from one sample in a study of regulatory T cells in long-lasting Graves disease. TCRdb fed the multiplex PCR reads into MiXCR, producing one record per CDR3 protein. The sample lists under 500,000 distinct CDR3 sequences; 16% were seen once. These data also formed part of another study, on T cells in Graves' hyperthyroidism and ophthalmopathy.

The sample consisted of peripheral blood mononuclear cells (PBMCs), taken at new diagnosis, from a patient treated with antithyroid drugs. These receptors all stem from a woman aged 30 to 39 with Graves disease. CDR3s include the opening cysteine and the closing phenylalanine or tryptophan. A D gene is named only where the DNA matches it firmly. Clone sizes are given selectively: once, few, many, or a class where the clone is expanded.

clone_size: medium-sized; v_call: TRBV11-2; j_call: TRBJ2-1; d_call: TRBD2; cdr3_aa: CASSLRLAAANEQFF; cdr3_nt: TGTGCCAGCAGCTTGAGACTAGCGGCAGCCAATGAGCAGTTCTTC
clone_size: many; v_call: TRBV20-1; j_call: TRBJ1-4; d_call: -; cdr3_aa: CSAKSTGPLLKLFF; cdr3_nt: TGCAGTGCTAAATCCACGGGACCCCTACTGAAACTGTTTTTT
clone_size: many; v_call: TRBV11-2; j_call: TRBJ2-5; d_call: -; cdr3_aa: CASSFAGLGETQYF; cdr3_nt: TGTGCCAGCAGCTTCGCAGGGTTGGGGGAGACCCAGTACTTC
clone_size: few; v_call: TRBV10-3; j_call: TRBJ1-1; d_call: -; cdr3_aa: CAIRDPGRQNTEAFF; cdr3_nt: TGTGCCATCAGAGACCCGGGACGGCAGAACACTGAAGCTTTCTTT
clone_size: many; v_call: TRBV30; j_call: TRBJ1-6; d_call: TRBD1; cdr3_aa: CAWTRQGSSPLHF; cdr3_nt: TGTGCCTGGACTAGACAGGGCAGCTCACCCCTCCACTTT
clone_size: many; v_call: TRBV30; j_call: TRBJ1-5; d_call: -; cdr3_aa: CAWSKDSPNQPQHF; cdr3_nt: TGTGCCTGGAGTAAGGACAGTCCGAATCAGCCCCAGCATTTT
clone_size: few; v_call: TRBV19; j_call: TRBJ2-4; d_call: -; cdr3_aa: CASSVGTENEYF; cdr3_nt: TGTGCCAGTAGTGTGGGGACTGAGAACGAATACTTC
clone_size: -; v_call: TRBV28; j_call: TRBJ2-2; d_call: -; cdr3_aa: CASSPLVGSTGELFF; cdr3_nt: TGTGCCAGCAGTCCCCTAGTTGGGAGCACCGGGGAGCTGTTTTTT
clone_size: many; v_call: TRBV30; j_call: TRBJ2-7; d_call: -; cdr3_aa: CAWSAEPFFGYEQYF; cdr3_nt: TGTGCCTGGAGTGCAGAACCTTTCTTTGGCTACGAGCAGTACTTC
clone_size: many; v_call: TRBV27; j_call: TRBJ1-2; d_call: -; cdr3_aa: CASGEGVQGNGYTF; cdr3_nt: TGTGCCAGCGGAGAAGGAGTCCAGGGGAATGGCTACACCTTC
clone_size: many; v_call: TRBV20-1; j_call: TRBJ1-1; d_call: TRBD1; cdr3_aa: CSARSRTGGTEAFF; cdr3_nt: TGCAGTGCTAGATCCCGGACAGGGGGGACTGAAGCTTTCTTT
clone_size: many; v_call: TRBV7-2; j_call: TRBJ2-2; d_call: -; cdr3_aa: CASSEFRGLRFTGELFF; cdr3_nt: TGTGCCAGCAGCGAATTTAGGGGCCTACGTTTCACCGGGGAGCTGTTTTTT
clone_size: many; v_call: TRBV5-1; j_call: TRBJ1-1; d_call: -; cdr3_aa: CASSMTTNTEAFF; cdr3_nt: TGCGCCAGCAGCATGACAACGAACACTGAAGCTTTCTTT
clone_size: few; v_call: TRBV12-3/TRBV12-4; j_call: TRBJ2-3; d_call: -; cdr3_aa: CASSDPGDLTRPDTQYF; cdr3_nt: TGTGCCAGCAGTGATCCGGGAGACTTAACTAGACCAGATACGCAGTATTTT
clone_size: few; v_call: TRBV7-9; j_call: TRBJ2-7; d_call: -; cdr3_aa: CAATLKGGSYEQYF; cdr3_nt: TGTGCCGCGACCTTAAAAGGGGGCTCCTACGAGCAGTACTTC